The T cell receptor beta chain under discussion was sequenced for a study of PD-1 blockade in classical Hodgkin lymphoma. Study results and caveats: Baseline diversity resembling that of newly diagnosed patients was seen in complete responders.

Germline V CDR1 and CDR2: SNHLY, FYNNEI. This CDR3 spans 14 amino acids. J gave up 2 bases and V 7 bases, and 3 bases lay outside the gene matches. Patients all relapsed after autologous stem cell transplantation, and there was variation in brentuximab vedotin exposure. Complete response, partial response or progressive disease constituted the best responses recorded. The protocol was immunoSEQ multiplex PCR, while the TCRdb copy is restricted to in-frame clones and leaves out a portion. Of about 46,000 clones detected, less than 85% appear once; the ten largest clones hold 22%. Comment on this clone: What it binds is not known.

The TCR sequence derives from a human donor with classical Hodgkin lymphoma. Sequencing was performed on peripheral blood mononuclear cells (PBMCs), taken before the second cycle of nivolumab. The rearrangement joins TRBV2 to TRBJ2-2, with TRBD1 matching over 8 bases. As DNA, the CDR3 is TGTGCCAGCATGGACAGGGTTAACACCGGGGAGCTGTTTTTT. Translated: CASMDRVNTGELFF.